Listed here are 5 T cell receptor beta chains from one sample, sequenced in a study of metastatic and nonmetastatic thyroid tumors. TCRdb re-called clones from the PCR reads using MiXCR. The table shows about 59,000 clones, with just under 30% occurring only once. None of the patients had undergone any treatment ahead of thyroid surgery. The sample comprised blood. The origin of the receptors is a female donor with papillary thyroid cancer or a benign thyroid nodule (not recorded which). Some clones in this sample may be carry-over from other donors' samples.

This clone showed up just a few times. The V call is TRBV6-9, the J call TRBJ2-5; a weak D match, TRBD2 (6 bases). V lost 2 bases to trimming and J lost 3 bases, with 19 bases between them. The CDR3 sequence is 17 residues long. Per germline, CDR1 MNHGY and CDR2 SVAAGI. Here the CDR3 DNA reads TGTGCCAGCAGTTATCCCCCGAGGCGGGAAAGAAAAGAGACCCAGTACTTC. Its protein is CASSYPPRRERKETQYF.

This clone was seen only once. The chain links TRBV7-9 to TRBJ2-3; 8 bases are shared with TRBD2. Germline loops: CDR1 SEHNR, CDR2 FQNEAQ (reference sequence). The CDR3 covers 13 residues. Trimming cost V 5 bases and J 3 bases; bases outside gene matches: 1. The CDR3 is CASSPGGTDTQYF. As DNA, the CDR3 is TGTGCCAGCAGCCCGGGAGGGACAGATACGCAGTATTTT. Looking up the rest from reference TRBV7-9 and TRBJ2-3 gives the full variable domain: DTGVSQNPRHKITKRGQNVTFRCDPISEHNRLYWYRQTLGQGPEFLTYFQNEAQLEKSRLLSDRFSAERPKGSFSTLEIQRTEQGDSAMYLCASSPGGTDTQYFGPGTRLTVL.

The chain couples TRBV10-1 to TRBJ2-3, with D possibly matching TRBD1 (6 bases). The ends were cut back, 6 bases at V and 1 base at J, with 11 bases in the middle. The CDR3 contains 14 residues. The germline V gene encodes CDR1 WNHNN and CDR2 SYGVQD (reference sequence). The CDR3 bases are TGCGCCAGCAGCCCAGGGGTCGGCACAGATACGCAGTATTTT. This codes for CASSPGVGTDTQYF.

V gene TRBV6-1 combines with J gene TRBJ2-6, with 7 bases that match TRBD2. Germline-derived CDR1 and CDR2 are MNHNS and SASEGT. The CDR3 has 16 amino acids. J was trimmed by 2 bases and V by 8 bases; bases with no gene match: 9. DNA for the CDR3: TGTGCCAGCTCCCGGGGGGATCAGGCTGGGGCCAACGTCCTGACTTTC. Translation gives CASSRGDQAGANVLTF.

The genes are TRBV13 and TRBJ2-6, with 8 bases lining up with TRBD2. The ends lost 6 bases at V and 1 base at J; junction bases unmatched: 14. The CDR3 is made up of 19 amino acids. Germline values: CDR1 PRHDT, CDR2 FYEKMQ (reference sequence). The DNA of the CDR3 is TGTGCCAGCAGTCGATCTTACTCTAGCGGGTTATCTGGGGCCAACGTCCTGACTTTC. It is translated as CASSRSYSSGLSGANVLTF.